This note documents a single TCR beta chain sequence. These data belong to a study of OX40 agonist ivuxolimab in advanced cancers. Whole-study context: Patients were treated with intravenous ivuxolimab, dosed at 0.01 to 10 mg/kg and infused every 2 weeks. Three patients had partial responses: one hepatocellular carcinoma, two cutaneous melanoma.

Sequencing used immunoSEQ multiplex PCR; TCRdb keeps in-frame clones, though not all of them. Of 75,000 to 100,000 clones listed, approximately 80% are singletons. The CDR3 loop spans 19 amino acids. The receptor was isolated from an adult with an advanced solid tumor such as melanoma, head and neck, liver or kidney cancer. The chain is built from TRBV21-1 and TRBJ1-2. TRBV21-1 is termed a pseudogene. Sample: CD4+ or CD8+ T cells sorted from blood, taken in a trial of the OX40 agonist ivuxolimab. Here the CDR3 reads CASSKALLTATSQIYGYTF. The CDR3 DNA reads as TGTGCCAGCAGCAAAGCGCTTTTAACAGCGACAAGCCAAATTTATGGCTACACCTTC.